This TCR beta chain was recorded in a study of T-cell memory formation after mild COVID-19. Points from the study as a whole: A second wave expanding day 15 to 37 was CD4+-biased; contracting clones were balanced.

J gave up 1 base and V 1 base, and 1 base lay outside the gene matches. CDR1 and CDR2 (germline): MNHEY, SMNVEV (reference sequence). The CDR3 runs to 15 residues. Sample barcodes and UMIs were carried by the TCR alpha and TCR beta cDNA libraries that 5'RACE generated with constant-segment primers. One entry per CDR3 protein results from TCRdb running MiXCR on the 5' RACE reads. The top ten hold 20% to 25% of the sample, which has around 300,000 distinct CDR3 sequences, 10% to 15% seen once. About this clonotype: What it binds is unknown.

Sequencing was performed on PBMCs or a T cell subset sorted from them (not recorded which). This TCR came from a man aged 18 to 29 who had mild COVID-19 (a few samples of this study predate the infection). Cell type and time point are not known. The V and J genes are TRBV27 and TRBJ1-1; 9 positions match TRBD1. The CDR3 sequence is CASSLLGQGNTEAFF. The DNA of the CDR3 is TGTGCCAGCAGTTTATTGGGACAGGGGAACACTGAAGCTTTCTTT.